The rows below give T cell receptor beta chains drawn from one sample of a study of cytomegalovirus exposure and HLA in healthy donors. Some clones are missing from TCRdb's copy, which holds only in-frame ones; the method was immunoSEQ multiplex PCR. Seen here are fewer than 60,000 clones, around 94% observed once, and the top ten hold 7.8%. Material: PBMCs. These receptor sequences come from a woman aged 18-35 years in good health and CMV-seropositive. The CDR3 runs from the conserved cysteine through the conserved F or W. D genes are given only for firm matches. Clone size is given for some rows only: seen once, a few or many times, or a class if the clone is expanded.

D	size	V	J	DNA	CDR3
TRBD1	NA	TRBV7-9	TRBJ1-1	TGTGCCAGCAGCCCAGACAGGGGTCGGAACACTGAAGCTTTCTTT	CASSPDRGRNTEAFF
TRBD2	NA	TRBV6-5	TRBJ2-5	TGTGCCAGCAGTCCGGAGCGGGGTTGGGAGACCCAGTACTTC	CASSPERGWETQYF
NA	once	TRBV19	TRBJ2-1	TGTGCCAGTAGCGGGACAAGCTCCTACAATGAGCAGTTCTTC	CASSGTSSYNEQFF
NA	NA	TRBV6-1	TRBJ2-7	TGTGCCAGCAGTTCCCGACAGACTCAGTCTGCCGAGCAGTACTTC	CASSSRQTQSAEQYF
TRBD1	NA	TRBV6-5	TRBJ2-7	TGTGCCAGCAGTCGACAGGGATTCTACGAGCAGTACTTC	CASSRQGFYEQYF
NA	NA	TRBV19	TRBJ2-2	TGTGCCAGTAGTATCGGGGGCGGGGAGCTGTTTTTT	CASSIGGGELFF
TRBD2	NA	TRBV19	TRBJ2-3	TGTGCCAGTAGTGACTTAGCGGGAGTCGCAGATACGCAGTATTTT	CASSDLAGVADTQYF
NA	NA	TRBV7-9	TRBJ2-4	TGTGCCAGCAGCTTAGCAGGGGGGGCATGGATTCAGTACTTC	CASSLAGGAWIQYF
TRBD1	NA	TRBV5-4	TRBJ2-1	TGTGCCAGCAGTCTCGGGACAGATCCGTACAATGAGCAGTTCTTC	CASSLGTDPYNEQFF
NA	NA	TRBV18	TRBJ2-3	TGTGCCAGCTCACCTGTGGGAGTAGGTACGCAGTATTTT	CASSPVGVGTQYF
NA	NA	TRBV28	TRBJ2-7	TGTGCCAGCAGTTTATGGGGAACAGGAACCTACGAGCAGTACTTC	CASSLWGTGTYEQYF